This T cell receptor beta chain came from a study of blood T cell repertoires in COVID-19. Study-level background: Italy, Spain and the United States were the sources of the convalescent and acute COVID-19 samples. T cells, B-cell-depleted T cells, or PBMCs provided the cDNA or gDNA that served as material.

The protocol was immunoSEQ multiplex PCR, while the TCRdb copy is restricted to in-frame clones and leaves out a portion. The table shows 350,000 to 500,000 clones, with 80% to 90% occurring only once. Seattle-derived patients entered the study during active infection and were followed longitudinally. With V trimmed by 1 base and J by 0 bases, 3 bases remained unmatched. This CDR3 has 16 residues. The germline gives CDR1 MGHDK, CDR2 SYGVNS. The chain recombines TRBV25-1 with TRBJ2-7, with 10 bases identical to TRBD1. This TCR derives from a man aged 18-30 years with COVID-19, enrolled during active disease. The sample taken for sequencing was peripheral blood. CDR3 amino acids: CASSELGQGSSYEQYF. The CDR3 DNA reads as TGTGCCAGCAGTGAATTGGGACAGGGGAGCTCCTACGAGCAGTACTTC.